These 13 T cell receptor beta chains came from one sample sequenced in a study of blood T cell repertoires in COVID-19. Assay: immunoSEQ multiplex PCR; the TCRdb copy retains only in-frame clones and omits some. Among 100,000 to 150,000 clones listed, 85% to 90% were seen once. Sequencing input: peripheral blood. These receptors were taken from a human donor in a cohort sampled during active COVID-19.

The V gene is TRBV12-3 or TRBV12-4, the J gene TRBJ1-2, with D possibly TRBD1 on 5 matching bases. This CDR3 has 11 amino acids. The V end lost 3 bases, the J end lost 14 bases, and 13 bases lay between the germline ends. The CDR3, as DNA: TGTGCCAGCAGTTTCGGCAGGGCGCTAACCTTC. It is translated as CASSFGRALTF.

The chain employs TRBV28 and TRBJ1-2; TRBD1 matches at 7 bases. The trim removed 10 bases at V and 4 bases at J, leaving 6 bases unmatched. CDR1 MDHEN and CDR2 SYDVKM come from the germline V gene. The CDR3 is 12 amino acids. CDR3 DNA: TGTGCCACCACTGACAGGGTCTATGGCTACACCTTC. Translation: CATTDRVYGYTF.

V usage is TRBV12-5 and J usage is TRBJ1-2; weak D call: TRBD1 (6 bases). CDR1 and CDR2 (germline): LGHNT, FRNRAP. There are 17 residues in the CDR3. V lost 3 bases to trimming and J lost 3 bases, with 20 bases between them. CDR3: CASGFLVSLDSHYGYTF. The CDR3 DNA follows: TGTGCTAGTGGTTTCTTGGTCTCCCTGGACAGCCACTATGGCTACACCTTC.

The chain links TRBV30 to TRBJ2-5; TRBD1 aligns across 7 bases. CDR1 and CDR2 from the germline V gene are GTSNPN and SVGIG (reference sequence). V gave up 3 bases and J gave up 5 bases; unmatched junction bases: 21. This CDR3 comprises 18 residues. CDR3 region: CAWSPIGHRGTGWETQYF. CDR3 DNA sequence: TGTGCCTGGAGCCCTATCGGGCACAGGGGAACGGGGTGGGAGACCCAGTACTTC.

This chain uses TRBV7-6 with TRBJ2-2; 9 bases are shared with TRBD2. The CDR3 length is 15 residues. The ends lost 2 bases at V and 4 bases at J; junction bases unmatched: 2. The germline V gene encodes CDR1 SGHVS and CDR2 FNYEAQ. The CDR3 region is CASSLQAGGTGELFF. The CDR3 nucleotides are TGTGCCAGCAGCTTACAAGCGGGGGGCACCGGGGAGCTGTTTTTT.

The V gene is TRBV13, the J gene TRBJ2-2; TRBD2 might be the D (6 bases). This CDR3 is 16 amino acids long. Germline V gene data show CDR1 as PRHDT and CDR2 as FYEKMQ (reference sequence). With 1 base removed from V and 2 bases from J, the gap between germline ends came to 11 bases. CDR3 protein: CASSLDTSKNTGELFF. The CDR3 DNA is TGTGCCAGCAGCTTAGATACTAGCAAAAACACCGGGGAGCTGTTTTTT.

This sequence joins TRBV28 and TRBJ2-7; TRBD1 matches at 7 bases. V shed 5 bases, J shed 1 base, and the junction held 8 bases outside the gene matches. In germline, CDR1 is MDHEN, CDR2 SYDVKM. This CDR3 is built from 15 residues. The CDR3 is CASSRALDRSYEQYF. In nucleotides, the CDR3 is TGTGCCAGCAGTCGTGCCCTGGACAGGTCCTACGAGCAGTACTTC.

The J gene is TRBJ2-7, the V gene TRBV28; D gene ambiguous. Germline CDR1 and CDR2: MDHEN and SYDVKM. Trimming left V 3 bases short and J 3 bases short, with 6 bases between. CDR3 length: 12 amino acids. CDR3 bases: TGTGCCAGCAGTTTTCTCAGCTACGAGCAGTACTTC. Translating gives CASSFLSYEQYF.

The chain joins TRBV29-1 to TRBJ2-1, with D tentatively TRBD2 (6 bases). Germline CDR1 reads SQVTM; CDR2 reads ANQGSEA. V was shortened by 4 bases and J by 5 bases, with 12 bases between the two germline ends. CDR3 length: 13 amino acids. CDR3 in amino acids: CSVGTSLDNEQFF. Written as DNA, the CDR3 is TGCAGCGTTGGAACTAGCTTGGACAATGAGCAGTTCTTC.

The rearrangement links TRBV5-4 to TRBJ2-7, with 10 bases identical to TRBD1. With 5 bases clipped from V and 7 bases from J, the junction kept 9 bases outside the gene matches. Germline CDR1 and CDR2: SGHNT and YYREEE (reference sequence). This CDR3 region has 14 residues. The DNA of the CDR3 is TGTGCCAGCAGTTTCCGGGACAGGGGTAGAGAGCAGTACTTC. Encoded protein: CASSFRDRGREQYF.

There are a few counts of this clone. The germline gene is not matched at one end of the junction; a read error may be the cause. Distinct nucleotide sequences in the sample also encode this CDR3. The rearrangement links TRBV7-7 to TRBJ2-2, with 8 nucleotides matching TRBD2. CDR3 length: 16 amino acids. CDR1 and CDR2 (germline): SSHAT, FNYEAQ (reference sequence). CDR3 region: CASSLTGTSMTGELFF. The CDR3 DNA is TGTGCTAGCAGCCTAACCGGGACTAGTATGACCGGGGAGCTGTTTTTT.

The chain links TRBV2 to TRBJ2-5; TRBD2 might be the D (5 bases). Trimming removed 2 bases at V and 10 bases at J, with 17 bases between. The CDR3 length is 14 residues. Germline CDR1 SNHLY, CDR2 FYNNEI. The CDR3 is CASSELVKGSNQYF. CDR3 sequence (DNA): TGTGCCAGCAGTGAATTGGTTAAAGGGAGTAACCAGTACTTC.

The chain recombines TRBV19 with TRBJ2-7; 11 bases are shared with TRBD1. CDR1 and CDR2 from the germline V gene are LNHDA and SQIVND (reference sequence). V lost 3 bases and J lost 2; bases outside the gene matches: 3. The CDR3 runs 15 residues. The chain's CDR3 is CASSITGQGAYEQYF. In DNA, the CDR3 is TGTGCCAGTAGTATCACGGGACAGGGGGCCTACGAGCAGTACTTC.